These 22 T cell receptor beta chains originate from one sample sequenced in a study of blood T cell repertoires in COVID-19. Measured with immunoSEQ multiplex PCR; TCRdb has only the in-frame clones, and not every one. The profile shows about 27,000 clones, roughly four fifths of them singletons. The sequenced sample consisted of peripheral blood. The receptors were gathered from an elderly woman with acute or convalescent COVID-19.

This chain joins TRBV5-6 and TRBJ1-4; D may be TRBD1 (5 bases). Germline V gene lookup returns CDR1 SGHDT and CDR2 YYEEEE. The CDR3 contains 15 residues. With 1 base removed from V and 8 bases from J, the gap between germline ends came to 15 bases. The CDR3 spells CASSLSQGGREKLFF. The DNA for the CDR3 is TGTGCCAGCAGCTTGTCGCAGGGAGGGAGGGAAAAACTGTTTTTT.

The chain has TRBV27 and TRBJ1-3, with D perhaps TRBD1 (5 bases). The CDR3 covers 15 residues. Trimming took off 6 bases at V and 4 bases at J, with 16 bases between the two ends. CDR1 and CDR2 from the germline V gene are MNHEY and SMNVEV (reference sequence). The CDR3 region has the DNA TGTGCCAGCAGCCCGAGCAGGGTAGGAGGAAACACCATATATTTT. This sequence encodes CASSPSRVGGNTIYF.

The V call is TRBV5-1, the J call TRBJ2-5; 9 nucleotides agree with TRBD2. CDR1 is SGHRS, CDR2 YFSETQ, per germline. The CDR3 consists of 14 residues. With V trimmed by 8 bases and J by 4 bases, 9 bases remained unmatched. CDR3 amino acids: CASTSGTSRETQYF. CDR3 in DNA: TGCGCCAGTACATCCGGGACTAGCAGAGAGACCCAGTACTTC.

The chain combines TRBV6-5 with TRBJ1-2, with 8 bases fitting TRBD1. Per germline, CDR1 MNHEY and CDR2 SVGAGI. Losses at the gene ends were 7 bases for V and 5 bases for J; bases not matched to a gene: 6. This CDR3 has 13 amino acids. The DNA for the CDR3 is TGTGCCAGCACCAGGGGGCGGTTATATGGCTACACCTTC. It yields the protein CASTRGRLYGYTF.

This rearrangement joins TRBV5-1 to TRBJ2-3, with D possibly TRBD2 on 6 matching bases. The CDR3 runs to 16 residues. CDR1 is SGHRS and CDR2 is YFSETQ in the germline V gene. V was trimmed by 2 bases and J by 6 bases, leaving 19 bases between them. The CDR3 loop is CASSLKGWRGEDTQYF. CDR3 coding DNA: TGCGCCAGCAGCTTAAAGGGTTGGAGGGGTGAGGATACGCAGTATTTT.

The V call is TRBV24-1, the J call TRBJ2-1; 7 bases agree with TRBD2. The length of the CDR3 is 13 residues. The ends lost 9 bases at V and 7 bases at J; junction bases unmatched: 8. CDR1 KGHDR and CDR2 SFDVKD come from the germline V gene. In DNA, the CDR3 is TGTGCCACCGGACGAGCGGGAATAAATGAGCAGTTCTTC. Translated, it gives CATGRAGINEQFF.

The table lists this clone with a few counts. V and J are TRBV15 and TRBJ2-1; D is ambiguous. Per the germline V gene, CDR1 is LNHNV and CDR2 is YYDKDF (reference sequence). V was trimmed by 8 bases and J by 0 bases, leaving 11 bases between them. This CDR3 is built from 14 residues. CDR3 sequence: CATRSESSYNEQFF. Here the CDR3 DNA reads TGTGCCACCCGGAGCGAGAGCTCCTACAATGAGCAGTTCTTC.

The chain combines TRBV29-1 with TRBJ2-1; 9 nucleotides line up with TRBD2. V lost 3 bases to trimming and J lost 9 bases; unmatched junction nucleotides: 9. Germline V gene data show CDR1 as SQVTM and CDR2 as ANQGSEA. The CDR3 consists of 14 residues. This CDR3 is CSVDSPPSGVEQFF. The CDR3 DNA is TGCAGCGTTGATAGTCCGCCTAGCGGGGTTGAGCAGTTCTTC.

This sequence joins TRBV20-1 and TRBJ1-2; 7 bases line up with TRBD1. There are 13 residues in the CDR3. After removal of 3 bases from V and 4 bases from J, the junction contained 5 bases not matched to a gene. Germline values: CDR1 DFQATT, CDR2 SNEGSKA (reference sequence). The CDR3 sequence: CSASDRVTYGYTF. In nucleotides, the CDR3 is TGCAGTGCTAGTGACAGGGTGACCTATGGCTACACCTTC.

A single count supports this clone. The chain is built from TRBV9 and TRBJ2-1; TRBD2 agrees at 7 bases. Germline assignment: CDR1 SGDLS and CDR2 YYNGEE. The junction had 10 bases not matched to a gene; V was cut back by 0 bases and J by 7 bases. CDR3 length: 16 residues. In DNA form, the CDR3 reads TGTGCCAGCAGCGTAGAGGGCGGGAGATGGGGAAATGAGCAGTTCTTC. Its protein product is CASSVEGGRWGNEQFF.

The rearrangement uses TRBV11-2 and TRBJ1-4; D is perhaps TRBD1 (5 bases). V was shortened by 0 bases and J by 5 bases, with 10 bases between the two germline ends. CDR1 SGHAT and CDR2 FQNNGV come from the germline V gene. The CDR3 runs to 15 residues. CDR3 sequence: CASSLDRGLNEKLFF. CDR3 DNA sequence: TGTGCCAGCAGCTTAGATAGGGGACTCAATGAAAAACTGTTTTTT.

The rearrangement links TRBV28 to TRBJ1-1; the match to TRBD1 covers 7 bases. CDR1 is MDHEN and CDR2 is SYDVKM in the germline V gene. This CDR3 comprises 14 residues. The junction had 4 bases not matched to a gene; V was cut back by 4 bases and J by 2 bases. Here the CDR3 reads CASSSGTANTEAFF. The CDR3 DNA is TGTGCCAGCAGTTCAGGGACAGCCAACACTGAAGCTTTCTTT.

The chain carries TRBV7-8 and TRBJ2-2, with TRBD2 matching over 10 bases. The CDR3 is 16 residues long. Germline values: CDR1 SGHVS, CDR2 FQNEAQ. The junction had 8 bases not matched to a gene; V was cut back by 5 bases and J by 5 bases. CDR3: CASSPPAGGLTGELFF. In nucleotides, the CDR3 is TGTGCCAGCAGCCCCCCAGCGGGGGGGCTAACCGGGGAGCTGTTTTTT.

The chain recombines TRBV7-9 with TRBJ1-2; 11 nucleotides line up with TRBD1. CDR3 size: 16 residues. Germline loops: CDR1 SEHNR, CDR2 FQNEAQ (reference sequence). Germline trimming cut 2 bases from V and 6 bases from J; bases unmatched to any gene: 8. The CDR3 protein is CASSLTLGQGVDGYTF. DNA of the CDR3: TGTGCCAGCAGCTTAACCCTGGGACAGGGGGTAGATGGCTACACCTTC.

Here the CDR3 DNA reads TGTGCCAGCAGCCGAGGGACAGGGAACGAGCAGTACTTC. Translated: CASSRGTGNEQYF. This rearrangement joins TRBV11-2 to TRBJ2-7; 9 bases align to TRBD1. Germline values: CDR1 SGHAT, CDR2 FQNNGV. Trimming cost V 5 bases and J 5 bases; bases outside gene matches: 4. The CDR3 is 13 residues long.

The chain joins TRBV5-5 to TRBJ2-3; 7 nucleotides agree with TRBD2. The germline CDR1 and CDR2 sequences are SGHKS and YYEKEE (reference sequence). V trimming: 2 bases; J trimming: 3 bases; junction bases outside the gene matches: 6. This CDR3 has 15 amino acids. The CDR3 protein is CASSLAGILTDTQYF. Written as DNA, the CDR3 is TGTGCCAGCAGCTTAGCGGGAATCTTGACAGATACGCAGTATTTT.

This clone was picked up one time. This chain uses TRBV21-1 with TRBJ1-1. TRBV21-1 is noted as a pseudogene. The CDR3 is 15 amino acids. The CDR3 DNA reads TGTGCCAGCAGCAAACGCGGGGACCCCCCAGGAGGAGCTTTCTTT. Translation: CASSKRGDPPGGAFF.

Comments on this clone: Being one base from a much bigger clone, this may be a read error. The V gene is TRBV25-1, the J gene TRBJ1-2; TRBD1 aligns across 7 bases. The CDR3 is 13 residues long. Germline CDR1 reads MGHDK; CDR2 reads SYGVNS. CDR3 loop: CASSAGQLYDYTF. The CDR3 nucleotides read TGTGCCAGCAGTGCGGGACAGCTGTATGACTACACCTTC.

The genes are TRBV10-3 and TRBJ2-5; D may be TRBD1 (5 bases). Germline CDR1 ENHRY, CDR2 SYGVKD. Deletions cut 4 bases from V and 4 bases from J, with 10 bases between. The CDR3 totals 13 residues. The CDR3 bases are TGTGCCATCAGTGTTTCAGGGTCAGAGACCCAGTACTTC. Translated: CAISVSGSETQYF.

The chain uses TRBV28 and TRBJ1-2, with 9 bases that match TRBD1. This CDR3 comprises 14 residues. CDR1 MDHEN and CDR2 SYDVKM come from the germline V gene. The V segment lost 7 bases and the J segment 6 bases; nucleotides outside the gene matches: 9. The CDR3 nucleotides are TGTGCCAGCAAACCGGGACAGGGACTTCATGGCTACACCTTC. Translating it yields CASKPGQGLHGYTF.

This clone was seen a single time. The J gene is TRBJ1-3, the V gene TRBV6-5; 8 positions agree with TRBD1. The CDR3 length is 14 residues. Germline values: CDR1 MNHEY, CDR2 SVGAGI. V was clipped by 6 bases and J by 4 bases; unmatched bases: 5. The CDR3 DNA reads TGTGCCAGCAGAAAGACAGGGGTCGGAAACACCATATATTTT. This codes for CASRKTGVGNTIYF.

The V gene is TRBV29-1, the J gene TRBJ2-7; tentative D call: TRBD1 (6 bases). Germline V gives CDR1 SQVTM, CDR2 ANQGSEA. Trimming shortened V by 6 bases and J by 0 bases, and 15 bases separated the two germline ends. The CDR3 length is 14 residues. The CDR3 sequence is CSVTGRGGSYEQYF. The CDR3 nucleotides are TGCAGCGTAACAGGCAGAGGGGGCTCCTACGAGCAGTACTTC.